A single sample is the source of the 17 T cell receptor beta chains below, sequenced in a study of beta chain features in type 1 diabetes. All of the isolated RNA was reverse transcribed, so expressed TCRB transcripts were sequenced. The protocol was immunoSEQ multiplex PCR, while the TCRdb copy is restricted to in-frame clones and leaves out a portion. The sample includes approximately 470,000 clones, about 30% of them seen just once. Sequenced material: naive CD4+ T cells from blood. The receptors here all came from a young man in good health.

This clone was recorded a few times. J is TRBJ1-2 and V is TRBV15; 8 bases agree with TRBD1. Per germline, CDR1 LNHNV and CDR2 YYDKDF (reference sequence). CDR3 size: 14 residues. V was clipped by 1 base and J by 8 bases; unmatched bases: 6. CDR3 bases: TGTGCCACCAGCAGAGGTGGGGGGACAGGCGGCTACACCTTC. Translation: CATSRGGGTGGYTF.

CDR3 sequence: CASSRKSSYNEQFF. The CDR3, as DNA: TGCGCCAGCAGCCGGAAGAGCTCCTACAATGAGCAGTTCTTC. The chain recombines TRBV4-3 with TRBJ2-1, with D hard to call. This CDR3 contains 14 residues. Germline V gives CDR1 LGHNA, CDR2 YSLEER. Between the trimmed V and J ends, which lost 4 bases and 0 bases, there was a span of 7 bases.

This chain uses TRBV14 with TRBJ1-2; possibly TRBD1 for D (6 bases). Trimming cost V 1 base and J 2 bases, with 11 bases left between them. This CDR3 spans 15 amino acids. CDR1 SGHDN and CDR2 FVKESK come from the germline V gene. This CDR3 is CASSQVGGQNYGYTF. The CDR3, as DNA: TGTGCCAGCAGCCAAGTTGGGGGGCAGAACTATGGCTACACCTTC.

In its sample, this clone was seen a few times. DNA of the CDR3: TGTGCCAGCAGTCGGCGCTCCTACAATGAGCAGTTCTTC. Translated: CASSRRSYNEQFF. The chain employs TRBV2 and TRBJ2-1; D unresolved. With 5 bases removed from V and 0 bases from J, the gap between germline ends came to 5 bases. This CDR3 comprises 13 residues. CDR1 is SNHLY and CDR2 is FYNNEI in the germline V gene.

This clone was recorded a few times. The sample contains more than one DNA sequence encoding this CDR3. The chain employs TRBV7-9 and TRBJ1-1, with no clear D. Between the trimmed V and J ends, which lost 0 bases and 1 base, there was a span of 3 bases. The CDR3 spans 13 residues. Germline CDR1 is SEHNR and CDR2 is FQNEAQ (reference sequence). The CDR3 DNA reads as TGTGCCAGCAGCTTAGCAGGGAACACTGAAGCTTTCTTT. Its translation is CASSLAGNTEAFF.

The V gene is TRBV4-2, the J gene TRBJ1-2; D unclear. Trimming pared 0 bases from V and 4 bases from J, leaving 12 bases between. Germline-derived CDR1 and CDR2 are LGHNA and YNFKEQ. CDR3 length: 15 amino acids. Here the CDR3 reads CASSQEGLVTYGYTF. CDR3 nucleotide sequence: TGTGCCAGCAGCCAAGAAGGGTTGGTGACCTATGGCTACACCTTC.

This clone was detected only a few times. This chain uses TRBV30 with TRBJ2-1, with 8 positions matching TRBD1. This CDR3 region has 15 residues. Germline V gene data show CDR1 as GTSNPN and CDR2 as SVGIG (reference sequence). The trim removed 4 bases at V and 7 bases at J, leaving 12 bases unmatched. The CDR3 region is CAWTNTGGYLNEQFF. In nucleotides, the CDR3 is TGTGCCTGGACCAACACAGGGGGTTACCTAAATGAGCAGTTCTTC.

The J gene is TRBJ1-2, the V gene TRBV7-9; weak D call: TRBD1 (6 bases). The V and J ends lost 6 bases and 0 bases respectively, with 14 bases between them. This CDR3 has 15 amino acids. Germline CDR1 SEHNR, CDR2 FQNEAQ (reference sequence). CDR3 nucleotides: TGTGCCAGCAGTTCCAGGACAGAAGCTAACTATGGCTACACCTTC. Protein sequence: CASSSRTEANYGYTF.

This clone occurred a few times. V is TRBV18 and J is TRBJ2-1; tentatively, D is TRBD2 (5 bases). Trimming shortened V by 0 bases and J by 3 bases, and 9 bases separated the two germline ends. The CDR3 spans 15 residues. Germline loops: CDR1 KGHSH, CDR2 LQKENI. This CDR3 reads CASSPPGVSYNEQFF. The CDR3, as DNA: TGTGCCAGCTCACCACCGGGAGTGAGCTACAATGAGCAGTTCTTC.

A few counts support this clone. The chain employs TRBV30 and TRBJ2-6; D is unresolved. The germline V gene encodes CDR1 GTSNPN and CDR2 SVGIG (reference sequence). This CDR3 contains 15 residues. The V gene lost 2 bases and the J gene lost 0 bases, with 8 bases spanning the gap. The CDR3 is CAWSRLLSGANVLTF. The CDR3 DNA follows: TGTGCCTGGAGTCGCCTTCTCTCTGGGGCCAACGTCCTGACTTTC.

This sequence joins TRBV6-1 and TRBJ2-2; no definite D call. This CDR3 is built from 15 residues. Trimming removed 1 base from V and 6 bases from J, with 12 bases in between. From germline, CDR1 is MNHNS and CDR2 SASEGT. CDR3 region: CASSEGGIRSGELFF. The CDR3 DNA follows: TGTGCCAGCAGTGAAGGAGGTATTCGATCCGGGGAGCTGTTTTTT.

V usage is TRBV29-1 and J usage is TRBJ1-4, with TRBD1 identical over 7 bases. The CDR3 covers 14 residues. Per germline, CDR1 SQVTM and CDR2 ANQGSEA. V lost 6 bases to trimming and J lost 2 bases; unmatched junction nucleotides: 6. This CDR3 reads CSVRQGGTNEKLFF. The CDR3 region has the DNA TGCAGCGTGAGACAGGGAGGCACTAATGAAAAACTGTTTTTT.

CDR3 in DNA: TGTGCCAGCAGGCCGGTTCGGTTTCGGGATACGCAGTATTTT. Its protein product is CASRPVRFRDTQYF. The chain combines TRBV7-8 with TRBJ2-3; D call uncertain. Trimming stripped 6 bases from V and 6 bases from J, with 16 bases between. Germline V CDR1 and CDR2: SGHVS, FQNEAQ. The CDR3 spans 14 residues.

This chain links TRBV10-3 with TRBJ2-1; weak D call: TRBD2 (6 bases). Trimming cost V 3 bases and J 0 bases, with 18 bases left between them. The CDR3 sequence is 18 residues long. Germline V gene sequence: CDR1 ENHRY, CDR2 SYGVKD. The CDR3 loop reads CAISDIRRERSSYNEQFF. The DNA for the CDR3 is TGTGCCATCAGTGACATCCGACGGGAGAGGAGCTCCTACAATGAGCAGTTCTTC.

Only a few counts were recorded for this clone. V gene TRBV30 combines with J gene TRBJ2-2, with D uncertain. The CDR3 extends over 15 amino acids. Germline CDR1 and CDR2: GTSNPN and SVGIG (reference sequence). The V end was cut by 3 bases, the J end by 6 bases, with 17 bases between. This CDR3 is CAWRSLPGRAGELFF. As DNA, the CDR3 is TGTGCCTGGAGAAGTCTTCCGGGTAGGGCCGGGGAGCTGTTTTTT.

The chain couples TRBV11-2 to TRBJ2-2; D remains ambiguous. The germline V and J ends were trimmed by 1 base and 1 base, with 10 bases remaining between them. The CDR3 consists of 16 residues. Germline CDR1 is SGHAT and CDR2 is FQNNGV. The CDR3, as DNA: TGTGCCAGCAGCTTAGTTGGTAGCTGGAACACCGGGGAGCTGTTTTTT. Amino acid sequence: CASSLVGSWNTGELFF.

V and J are TRBV27 and TRBJ1-4; D possibly corresponds to TRBD1 (5 bases). The length of the CDR3 is 15 residues. Trimming took off 8 bases at V and 0 bases at J, with 13 bases between the two ends. The germline CDR1 and CDR2 sequences are MNHEY and SMNVEV (reference sequence). CDR3 nucleotides: TGTGCCAGCCGAAAGGACACCACAACTAATGAAAAACTGTTTTTT. Encoded protein: CASRKDTTTNEKLFF. The whole variable domain, remainder taken from reference TRBV27 and TRBJ1-4, is EAQVTQNPRYLITVTGKKLTVTCSQNMNHEYMSWYRQDPGLGLRQIYYSMNVEVTDKGDVPEGYKVSRKEKRNFPLILESPSPNQTSLYFCASRKDTTTNEKLFFGSGTQLSVL.